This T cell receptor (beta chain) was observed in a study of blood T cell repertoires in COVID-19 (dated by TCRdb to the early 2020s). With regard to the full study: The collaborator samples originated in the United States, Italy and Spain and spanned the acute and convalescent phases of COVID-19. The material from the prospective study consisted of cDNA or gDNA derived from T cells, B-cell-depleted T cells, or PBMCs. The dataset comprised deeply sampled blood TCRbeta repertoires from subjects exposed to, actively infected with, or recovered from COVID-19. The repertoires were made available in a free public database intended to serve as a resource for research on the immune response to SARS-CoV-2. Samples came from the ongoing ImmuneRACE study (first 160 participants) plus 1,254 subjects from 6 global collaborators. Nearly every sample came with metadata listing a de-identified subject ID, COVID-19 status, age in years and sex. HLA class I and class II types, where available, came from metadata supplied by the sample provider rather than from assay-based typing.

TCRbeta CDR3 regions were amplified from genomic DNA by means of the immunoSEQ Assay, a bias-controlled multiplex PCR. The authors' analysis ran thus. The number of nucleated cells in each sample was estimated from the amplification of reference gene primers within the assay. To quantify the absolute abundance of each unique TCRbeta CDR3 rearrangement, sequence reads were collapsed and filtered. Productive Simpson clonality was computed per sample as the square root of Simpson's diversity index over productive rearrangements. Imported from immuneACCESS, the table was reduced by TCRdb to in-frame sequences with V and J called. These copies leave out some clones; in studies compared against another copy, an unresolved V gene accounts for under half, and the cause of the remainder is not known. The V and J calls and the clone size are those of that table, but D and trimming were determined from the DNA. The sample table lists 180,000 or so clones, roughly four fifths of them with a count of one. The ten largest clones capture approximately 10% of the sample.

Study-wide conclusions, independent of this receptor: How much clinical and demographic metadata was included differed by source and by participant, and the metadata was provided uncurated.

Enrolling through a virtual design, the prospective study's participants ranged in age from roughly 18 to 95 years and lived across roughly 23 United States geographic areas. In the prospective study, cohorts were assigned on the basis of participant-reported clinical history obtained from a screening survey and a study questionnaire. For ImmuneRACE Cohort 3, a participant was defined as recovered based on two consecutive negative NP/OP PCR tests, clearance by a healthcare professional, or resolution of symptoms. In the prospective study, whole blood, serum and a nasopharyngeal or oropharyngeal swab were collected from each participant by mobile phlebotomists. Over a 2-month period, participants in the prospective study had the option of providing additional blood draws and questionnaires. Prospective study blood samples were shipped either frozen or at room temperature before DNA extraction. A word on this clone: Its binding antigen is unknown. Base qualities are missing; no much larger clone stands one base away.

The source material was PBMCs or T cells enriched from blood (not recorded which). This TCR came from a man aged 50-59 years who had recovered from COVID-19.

The DNA sequence is given as TGTGCCAGCAGGCTATCAGGGGTAGACTTACTGAACACCGGGGAGCTGTTTTTT. Its product reads: CASRLSGVDLLNTGELFF. The V gene is TRBV7-8 and the J gene is TRBJ2-2; TRBD1 is perhaps the D gene, given 6 matching bases. Taken from cysteine to phenylalanine, the CDR3 has 18 residues. Solely the CDR3 DNA is kept, with 54 bases framed from the first base. The germline V gene specifies SGHVS as CDR1 and FQNEAQ as CDR2. V and J lose 6 bases and 1 base, and a span of 21 bases separates them.